The clone carrying this TCR beta chain was observed at least ten times. The antigen is undetermined. The record originates from a study of Graves' ophthalmopathy and Graves' hyperthyroidism. Study-level points and caveats: A model built from 13 signatures distinguished ophthalmopathy from stable hyperthyroidism with approximately 88% sensitivity and 81.08% specificity.

The hyperthyroidism patients had a new diagnosis of under 2 months' duration and were aged 18 to 65. Excluded were patients with other autoimmune diseases, uncontrolled infections, pregnancy or lactation. The germline V gene has CDR1 SQVTM and CDR2 ANQGSEA. This CDR3 has 12 amino acids. J lost 8 bases, V lost 4 bases, and 7 bases had no gene match. TCR beta CDR3 amplification used RNA transcripts. First-round RT-PCR used HTBI primers; second-round multiplex PCR followed. TCRdb ran MiXCR on the multiplex PCR reads and lists one entry per CDR3 protein. The table records some 410,000 distinct CDR3 sequences, approximately 21% of them present only once.

This clonotype was obtained from a woman between 18 and 30 years old with stable Graves' hyperthyroidism. Sequenced material: peripheral blood. This rearrangement joins TRBV29-1 to TRBJ1-2; 7 nucleotides align to TRBD1. The DNA for the CDR3 is TGCAGCGTTGGACAGGGATCAGGCGGCTACACCTTC. Its translation is CSVGQGSGGYTF.